This T cell receptor beta chain comes out of a study of regulatory T cells in long-lasting Graves disease. The authors built TCR beta libraries using iRepertoire HTBI primers and Arm-PCR of CDR3 regions. TCRdb used MiXCR to reprocess the multiplex PCR reads, holding one entry per CDR3 protein. The table has 350,000 to 450,000 distinct CDR3 sequences, more than 13% seen once. Whole-study results and caveats: Persistent disease preferred TRBV28, TRBJ1-2 and TRBJ2-5.

For this clonotype: Its antigen is still unknown.

The V end lost 2 bases, the J end lost 3 bases, and 15 bases lay between the germline ends. The CDR3 consists of 15 residues. In germline, CDR1 is SQVTM, CDR2 ANQGSEA. Time point: newly diagnosed GD, antithyroid drugs for less than 3 months. Researchers made the TCR library from RNA that was extracted from PBMCs. These data also featured in a second study, about T cells in Graves' hyperthyroidism and ophthalmopathy. That source adds: Graves' hyperthyroidism showing no ophthalmopathy progression within 18 months was considered stable.

Sample: peripheral blood mononuclear cells (PBMCs), taken at new diagnosis, from a patient treated with antithyroid drugs. This receptor was taken from a woman in her twenties or thirties with Graves disease. This chain uses TRBV29-1 with TRBJ2-3; TRBD1 or TRBD2 may be the D gene (6 bases each). The CDR3, as DNA: TGCAGCGTTGAACTAGCAGGAGGGGGGACAGATACGCAGTATTTT. Protein sequence: CSVELAGGGTDTQYF.